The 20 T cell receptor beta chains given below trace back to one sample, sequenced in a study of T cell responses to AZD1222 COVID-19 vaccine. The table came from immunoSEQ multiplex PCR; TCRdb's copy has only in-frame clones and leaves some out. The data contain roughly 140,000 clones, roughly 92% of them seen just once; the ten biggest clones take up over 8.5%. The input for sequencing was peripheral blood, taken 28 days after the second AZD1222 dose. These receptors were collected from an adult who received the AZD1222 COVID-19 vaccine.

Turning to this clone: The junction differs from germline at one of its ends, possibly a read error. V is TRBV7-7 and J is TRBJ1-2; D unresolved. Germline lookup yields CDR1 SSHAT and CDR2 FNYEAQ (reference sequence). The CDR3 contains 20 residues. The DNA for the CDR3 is TGTGCTAGCAGCTTGAACGAGCAAGATGGAGGTCGCGGGCCTAACTATGGCTACACCTTC. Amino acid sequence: CASSLNEQDGGRGPNYGYTF.

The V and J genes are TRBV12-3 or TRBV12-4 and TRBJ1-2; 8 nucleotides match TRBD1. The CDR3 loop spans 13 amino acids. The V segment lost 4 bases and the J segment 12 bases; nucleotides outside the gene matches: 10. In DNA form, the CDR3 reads TGTGCCAGCAGTTCCTCTCTACAGGGGGAACACACCTTC. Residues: CASSSSLQGEHTF.

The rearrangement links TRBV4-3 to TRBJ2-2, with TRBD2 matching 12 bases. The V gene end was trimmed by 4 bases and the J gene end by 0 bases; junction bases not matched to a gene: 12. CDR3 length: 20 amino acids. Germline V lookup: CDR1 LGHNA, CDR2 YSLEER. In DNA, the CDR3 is TGCGCCAGCAGCCGCAAGAGGACTAGCGGGATATTCGCGAACACCGGGGAGCTGTTTTTT. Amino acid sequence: CASSRKRTSGIFANTGELFF.

The CDR3 here is CASSSWLGPEQYV. The CDR3 DNA is TGTGCCAGCAGCTCTTGGCTGGGGCCCGAGCAGTACGTC. The chain is built from TRBV5-5 and TRBJ2-7; maybe TRBD1 (5 bases). Trimming cost V 3 bases and J 6 bases, with 13 bases left between them. CDR1 is SGHKS and CDR2 is YYEKEE in the germline V gene (reference sequence). The CDR3 consists of 13 residues.

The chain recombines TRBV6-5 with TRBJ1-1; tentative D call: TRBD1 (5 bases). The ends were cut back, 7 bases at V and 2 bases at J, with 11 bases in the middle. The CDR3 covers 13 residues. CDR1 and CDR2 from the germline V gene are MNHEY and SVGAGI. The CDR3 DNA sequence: TGTGCCAGCACCTATGGGGGAAACACTGAAGCTTTCTTT. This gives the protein CASTYGGNTEAFF.

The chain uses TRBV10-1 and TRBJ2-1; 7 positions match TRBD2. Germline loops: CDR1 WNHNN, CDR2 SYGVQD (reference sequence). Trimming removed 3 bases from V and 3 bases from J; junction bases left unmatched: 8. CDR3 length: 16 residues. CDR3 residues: CASSDNPGRLYNEQFF. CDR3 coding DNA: TGCGCCAGCAGTGATAACCCCGGGAGGCTCTACAATGAGCAGTTCTTC.

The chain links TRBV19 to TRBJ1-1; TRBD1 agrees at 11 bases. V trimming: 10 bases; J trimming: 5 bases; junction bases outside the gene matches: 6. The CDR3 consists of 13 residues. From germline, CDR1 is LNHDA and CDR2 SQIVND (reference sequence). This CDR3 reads CATLDRGRTEAFF. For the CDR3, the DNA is TGTGCCACCCTGGACAGGGGGCGAACTGAAGCTTTCTTT.

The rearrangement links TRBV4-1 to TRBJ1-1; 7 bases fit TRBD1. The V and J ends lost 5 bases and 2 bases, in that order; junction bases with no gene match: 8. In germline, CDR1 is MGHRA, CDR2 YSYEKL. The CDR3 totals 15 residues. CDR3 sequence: CASSYNRGSNTEAFF. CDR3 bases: TGCGCCAGCAGCTACAACAGGGGCAGTAACACTGAAGCTTTCTTT.

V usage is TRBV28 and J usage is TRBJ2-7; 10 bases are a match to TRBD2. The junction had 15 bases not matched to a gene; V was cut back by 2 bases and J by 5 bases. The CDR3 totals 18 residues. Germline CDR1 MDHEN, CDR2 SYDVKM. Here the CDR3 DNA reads TGTGCCAGCAGTTTAGGTAGAGGGAGCGGGAGGGCCAGGGACGAGCAGTACTTC. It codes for CASSLGRGSGRARDEQYF.

CDR3 nucleotides: TGTGCTAGTGGTTTGGAGGGAGGGACTGAAGCTTTCTTT. Protein sequence: CASGLEGGTEAFF. This sequence joins TRBV12-5 and TRBJ1-1, with D unresolved. The ends were cut back, 1 base at V and 5 bases at J, with 8 bases in the middle. This CDR3 spans 13 amino acids. Per germline, CDR1 LGHNT and CDR2 FRNRAP.

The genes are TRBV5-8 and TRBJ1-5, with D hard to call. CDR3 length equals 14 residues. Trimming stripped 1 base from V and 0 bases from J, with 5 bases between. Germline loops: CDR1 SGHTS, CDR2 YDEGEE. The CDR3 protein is CASSLMDSNQPQHF. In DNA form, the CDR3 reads TGTGCCAGCAGCTTGATGGATAGCAATCAGCCCCAGCATTTT.

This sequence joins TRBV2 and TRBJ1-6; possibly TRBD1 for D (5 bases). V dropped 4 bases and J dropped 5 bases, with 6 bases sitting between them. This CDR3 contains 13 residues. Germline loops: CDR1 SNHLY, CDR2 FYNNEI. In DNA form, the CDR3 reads TGTGCCAGCAGTGGACAGAATAATTCACCCCTCCACTTT. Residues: CASSGQNNSPLHF.

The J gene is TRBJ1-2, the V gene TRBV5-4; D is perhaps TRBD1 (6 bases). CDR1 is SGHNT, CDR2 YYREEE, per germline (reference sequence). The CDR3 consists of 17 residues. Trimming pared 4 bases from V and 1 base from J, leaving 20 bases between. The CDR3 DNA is TGTGCCAGCAGCCCCACTGCCTCGGACAGCCTTAACTATGGCTACACCTTC. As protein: CASSPTASDSLNYGYTF. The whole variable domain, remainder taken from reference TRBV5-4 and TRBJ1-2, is ETGVTQSPTHLIKTRGQQVTLRCSSQSGHNTVSWYQQALGQGPQFIFQYYREEENGRGNFPPRFSGLQFPNYSSELNVNALELDDSALYLCASSPTASDSLNYGYTFGSGTRLTVV.

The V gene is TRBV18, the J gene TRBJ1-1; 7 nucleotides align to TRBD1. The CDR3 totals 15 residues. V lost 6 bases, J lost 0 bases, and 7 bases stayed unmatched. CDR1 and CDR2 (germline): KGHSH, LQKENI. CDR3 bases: TGTGCCAGCTCGCAGGGACAGCTCATGAACACTGAAGCTTTCTTT. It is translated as CASSQGQLMNTEAFF.

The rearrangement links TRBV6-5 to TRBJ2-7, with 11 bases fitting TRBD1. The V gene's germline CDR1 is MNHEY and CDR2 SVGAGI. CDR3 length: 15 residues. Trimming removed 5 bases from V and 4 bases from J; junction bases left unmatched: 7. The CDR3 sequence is CASSQRTGGWYEQYV. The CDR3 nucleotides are TGTGCCAGCAGTCAACGGACAGGGGGCTGGTACGAGCAGTACGTC.

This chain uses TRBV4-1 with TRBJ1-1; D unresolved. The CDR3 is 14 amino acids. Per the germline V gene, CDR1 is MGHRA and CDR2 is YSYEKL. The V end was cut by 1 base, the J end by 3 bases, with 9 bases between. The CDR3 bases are TGCGCCAGCAGCCAAGGACGGTGGGACACTGAAGCTTTCTTT. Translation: CASSQGRWDTEAFF.

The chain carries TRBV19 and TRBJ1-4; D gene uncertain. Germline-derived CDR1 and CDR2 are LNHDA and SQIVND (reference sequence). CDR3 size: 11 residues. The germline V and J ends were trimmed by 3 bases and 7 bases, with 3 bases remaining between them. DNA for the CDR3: TGTGCCAGTAGTATTGGTGAAAAACTGTTTTTT. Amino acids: CASSIGEKLFF.

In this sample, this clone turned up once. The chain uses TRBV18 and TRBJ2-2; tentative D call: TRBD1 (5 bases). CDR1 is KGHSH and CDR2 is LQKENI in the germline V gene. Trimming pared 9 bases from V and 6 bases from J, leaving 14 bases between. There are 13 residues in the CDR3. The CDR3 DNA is TGTGCCAGTACAGGTGCGTCGGCCGGGGAGCTGTTTTTT. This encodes CASTGASAGELFF.

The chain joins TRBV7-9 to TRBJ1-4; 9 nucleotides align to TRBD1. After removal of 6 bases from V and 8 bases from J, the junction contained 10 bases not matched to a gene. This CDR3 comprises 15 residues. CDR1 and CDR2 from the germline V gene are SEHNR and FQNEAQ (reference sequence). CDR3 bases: TGTGCCAGCAGTCCCACAGGGGGCTATCGGGAAAAACTGTTTTTT. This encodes CASSPTGGYREKLFF.

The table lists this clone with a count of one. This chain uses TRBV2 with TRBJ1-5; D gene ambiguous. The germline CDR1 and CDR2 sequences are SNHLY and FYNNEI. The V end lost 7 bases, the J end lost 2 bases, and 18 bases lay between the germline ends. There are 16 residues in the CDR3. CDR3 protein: CASTLGVKMGNQPQHF. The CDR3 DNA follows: TGTGCCAGCACCCTTGGGGTAAAGATGGGCAATCAGCCCCAGCATTTT.